This T cell receptor beta chain was profiled in a study of cytomegalovirus exposure and HLA in healthy donors. Measured with immunoSEQ multiplex PCR; TCRdb has only the in-frame clones, and not every one. This sample yields fewer than 70,000 clones, of which 90% to 96% are seen a single time; roughly 0.98% belongs to the top ten. Trimming removed 2 bases from V and 4 bases from J, with 4 bases in between. The CDR3 is 12 amino acids. Per germline, CDR1 SGHDT and CDR2 YYEEEE. Sequencing was performed on PBMCs. V is TRBV5-6 and J is TRBJ2-1, with D unresolved. This receptor was identified in a man aged 18 to 30 in good health and CMV-seronegative. The CDR3 region is CASSLLYNEQFF. CDR3 nucleotide sequence: TGTGCCAGCAGCTTATTATACAATGAGCAGTTCTTC. Variable domain in full (rest from reference TRBV5-6 and TRBJ2-1): DAGVTQSPTHLIKTRGQQVTLRCSPKSGHDTVSWYQQALGQGPQFIFQYYEEEERQRGNFPDRFSGHQFPNYSSELNVNALLLGDSALYLCASSLLYNEQFFGPGTRLTVL.